This paragraph covers one T cell receptor beta chain sequence. Its antigen remains unknown. The sample is drawn from a study of T cell responses to AZD1222 COVID-19 vaccine. Whole-study findings and limits: Spike-specific TCR depth and breadth grew after two AZD1222 doses.

Some clones are missing from TCRdb's copy, which holds only in-frame ones; the method was immunoSEQ multiplex PCR. In the table there are 45,000 or so clones, around 90% of which are singletons. The sequencing used peripheral blood, collected 28 days after the second AZD1222 dose. The receptor comes from an adult who received the AZD1222 COVID-19 vaccine.

CDR3 DNA sequence: TGCGCCAGCAGCTTGATCCCGGCTAGCGGGGCCTACAATGAGCAGTTCTTC. The encoded protein is CASSLIPASGAYNEQFF. V gene TRBV5-1 combines with J gene TRBJ2-1; 9 bases are a match to TRBD2. The CDR3 has 17 amino acids. J lost 2 bases, V lost 1 base, and 7 bases had no gene match. CDR1 is SGHRS, CDR2 YFSETQ, per germline. Full variable domain (missing parts from reference TRBV5-1 and TRBJ2-1): KAGVTQTPRYLIKTRGQQVTLSCSPISGHRSVSWYQQTPGQGLQFLFEYFSETQRNKGNFPGRFSGRQFSNSRSEMNVSTLELGDSALYLCASSLIPASGAYNEQFFGPGTRLTVL.